The next 22 T cell receptor beta chains were all read from a single sample in a study of blood T cell repertoires in COVID-19. Sequencing was performed with immunoSEQ multiplex PCR; in TCRdb, only in-frame clones are kept and a portion is missing. The table lists roughly 130,000 clones, 65% to 85% of them singletons. The sample comprised PBMCs or T cells enriched from blood (not recorded which). These receptors all come from a woman under 40 who had recovered from COVID-19.

The chain couples TRBV30 to TRBJ2-7; D remains ambiguous. Looked up from germline, CDR1 is GTSNPN and CDR2 is SVGIG (reference sequence). The CDR3 is 13 residues long. Trimming cost V 1 base and J 3 bases, with 10 bases left between them. This chain's CDR3 is CAWSGINYYEQYF. For the CDR3, the DNA is TGTGCCTGGAGTGGGATCAACTACTACGAGCAGTACTTC. The full variable domain, its missing parts supplied by reference TRBV30 and TRBJ2-7, is SQTIHQWPATLVQPVGSPLSLECTVEGTSNPNLYWYRQAAGRGLQLLFYSVGIGQISSEVPQNLSASRPQDRQFILSSKKLLLSDSGFYLCAWSGINYYEQYFGPGTRLTVT.

The chain joins TRBV9 to TRBJ2-7; 9 bases match TRBD2. V was clipped by 0 bases and J by 3 bases; unmatched bases: 10. The CDR3 spans 17 residues. Germline-derived CDR1 and CDR2 are SGDLS and YYNGEE. The chain's CDR3 is CASSVAPSQRGVYEQYF. The CDR3 coding sequence is TGTGCCAGCAGCGTAGCCCCCTCCCAGCGGGGGGTCTACGAGCAGTACTTC.

The chain's CDR3 is CASSPPGASYNEQFF. The CDR3 bases are TGTGCCAGCAGTCCCCCAGGGGCCTCCTACAATGAGCAGTTCTTC. This sequence joins TRBV6-4 and TRBJ2-1; a possible D gene is TRBD1 (6 bases). Trimming pared 5 bases from V and 0 bases from J, leaving 11 bases between. Germline V gene lookup returns CDR1 MRHNA and CDR2 SNTAGT. This CDR3 is 15 amino acids long.

The chain recombines TRBV4-2 with TRBJ1-1; D gene unclear. The CDR3 runs 12 residues. Looked up from germline, CDR1 is LGHNA and CDR2 is YNFKEQ. V lost 0 bases to trimming and J lost 11 bases, with 10 bases between them. DNA of the CDR3: TGTGCCAGCAGCCAAGATCGGCAAGCGGCTTTCTTT. Translating gives CASSQDRQAAFF.

V usage is TRBV7-9 and J usage is TRBJ2-2; unclear D gene. Germline values: CDR1 SEHNR, CDR2 FQNEAQ (reference sequence). Trimming stripped 6 bases from V and 7 bases from J, with 18 bases between. The CDR3 consists of 15 residues. The CDR3 DNA is TGTGCCAGCAGAATTGGCTTTGGGCGCTTCGGGGAGCTGTTTTTT. Translated, it gives CASRIGFGRFGELFF.

V usage is TRBV12-3 or TRBV12-4 and J usage is TRBJ1-2; TRBD1 aligns across 7 bases. The CDR3 is 13 residues long. The ends lost 6 bases at V and 12 bases at J; junction bases unmatched: 13. The CDR3 nucleotides read TGTGCCAGCAGCCTCGGGACAGTGTTAGGTGACACCTTC. It is translated as CASSLGTVLGDTF.

This clone was found once. The chain has TRBV20-1 and TRBJ2-7, with 9 bases identical to TRBD2. The CDR3 loop spans 15 amino acids. The germline gives CDR1 DFQATT, CDR2 SNEGSKA (reference sequence). The V and J ends lost 3 bases and 3 bases, in that order; junction bases with no gene match: 9. CDR3 loop: CSASVSGSLHYEQYF. For the CDR3, the DNA is TGCAGTGCTAGTGTTAGCGGGAGTCTCCACTACGAGCAGTACTTC.

V and J are TRBV7-3 and TRBJ2-2; D uncertain. V lost 4 bases to trimming and J lost 6 bases, with 15 bases between them. CDR1 is SGHTA, CDR2 FQGTGA, per germline. CDR3 length: 15 residues. The CDR3 region is CASSYISGSAGELFF. The CDR3 DNA is TGTGCCAGCAGCTATATTTCGGGTTCGGCCGGGGAGCTGTTTTTT.

This clone came up a few times. The chain uses TRBV7-9 and TRBJ2-1; 11 bases fit TRBD2. The germline CDR1 and CDR2 sequences are SEHNR and FQNEAQ (reference sequence). V lost 5 bases to trimming and J lost 3 bases; unmatched junction nucleotides: 3. This CDR3 region has 15 residues. CDR3 amino acids: CASSVGTSGYNEQFF. The CDR3 bases are TGTGCCAGCAGCGTCGGGACTAGCGGCTACAATGAGCAGTTCTTC. Filled out from reference TRBV7-9 and TRBJ2-1, the complete variable domain reads DTGVSQNPRHKITKRGQNVTFRCDPISEHNRLYWYRQTLGQGPEFLTYFQNEAQLEKSRLLSDRFSAERPKGSFSTLEIQRTEQGDSAMYLCASSVGTSGYNEQFFGPGTRLTVL.

The chain employs TRBV4-1 and TRBJ2-2; 8 bases align to TRBD1. The germline V gene has CDR1 MGHRA and CDR2 YSYEKL. The V segment lost 3 bases and the J segment 7 bases; nucleotides outside the gene matches: 10. The CDR3 extends over 16 amino acids. CDR3 coding DNA: TGCGCCAGCAGCCAGCTCCGGACAGGGTTGGACGGGGAGCTGTTTTTT. Translated, it gives CASSQLRTGLDGELFF.

This chain uses TRBV18 with TRBJ2-7, with D possibly being TRBD1 (6 bases). The CDR3 consists of 13 residues. V was cut by 3 bases and J by 2 bases, with 8 bases left in between. The germline V gene encodes CDR1 KGHSH and CDR2 LQKENI. For the CDR3, the DNA is TGTGCCAGCTCACCCGACAGGCCCTACGAGCAGTACTTC. This sequence encodes CASSPDRPYEQYF.

The CDR3 nucleotides are TGTGCCAGCAGTGGGGGAGGGTGGGGCTTTCAGCCCCAGCATTTT. Encoded protein: CASSGGGWGFQPQHF. The chain uses TRBV28 and TRBJ1-5, with D tentatively TRBD1 (5 bases). The CDR3 covers 15 residues. The ends were cut back, 5 bases at V and 6 bases at J, with 17 bases in the middle. The germline V gene has CDR1 MDHEN and CDR2 SYDVKM.

The chain recombines TRBV11-1 with TRBJ2-1, with 13 bases identical to TRBD2. With V trimmed by 5 bases and J by 9 bases, 10 bases remained unmatched. From germline, CDR1 is SGHAT and CDR2 FQDESV (reference sequence). The CDR3 runs 16 residues. CDR3 residues: CASSATSGRGKGEQFF. The CDR3 DNA reads as TGTGCCAGCAGCGCCACTAGCGGGAGGGGAAAGGGTGAGCAGTTCTTC.

V usage is TRBV28 and J usage is TRBJ2-1; 13 bases agree with TRBD2. CDR3 length equals 16 residues. Germline lookup yields CDR1 MDHEN and CDR2 SYDVKM. The ends lost 5 bases at V and 4 bases at J; junction bases unmatched: 5. The CDR3 DNA reads TGTGCCAGCAGTGAGACTAGCGGGAGGTCATACAATGAGCAGTTCTTC. It codes for CASSETSGRSYNEQFF.

Notes on this clone: The sample has other DNA sequences that encode this CDR3 too. This chain joins TRBV5-1 and TRBJ2-1; 10 positions agree with TRBD2. CDR1 is SGHRS and CDR2 is YFSETQ in the germline V gene. The V and J ends lost 3 bases and 0 bases, in that order; junction bases with no gene match: 0. The CDR3 sequence is 15 residues long. The CDR3: CASSSSGSSYNEQFF. The CDR3 region has the DNA TGCGCCAGCAGCTCTAGCGGGAGCTCCTACAATGAGCAGTTCTTC. Filled out from reference TRBV5-1 and TRBJ2-1, the complete variable domain reads KAGVTQTPRYLIKTRGQQVTLSCSPISGHRSVSWYQQTPGQGLQFLFEYFSETQRNKGNFPGRFSGRQFSNSRSEMNVSTLELGDSALYLCASSSSGSSYNEQFFGPGTRLTVL.

The chain uses TRBV7-2 and TRBJ2-7; 9 bases are shared with TRBD2. The CDR3 has 13 residues. V was clipped by 6 bases and J by 0 bases; unmatched bases: 0. Germline assignment: CDR1 SGHTA and CDR2 FQGNSA. For the CDR3, the DNA is TGTGCCAGCAGGACTAGCGGCTCCTACGAGCAGTACTTC. Protein product: CASRTSGSYEQYF.

The V gene is TRBV5-4, the J gene TRBJ2-7; unclear D gene. Germline assignment: CDR1 SGHNT and CDR2 YYREEE (reference sequence). V gave up 2 bases and J gave up 0 bases, with 6 bases separating them. The CDR3 is 13 amino acids. CDR3 sequence reads: CASSFVSSYEQYF. For the CDR3, the DNA is TGTGCCAGCAGCTTTGTCAGCTCCTACGAGCAGTACTTC.

The chain recombines TRBV2 with TRBJ1-1, with D perhaps matching TRBD1 (5 bases). Trimming took off 2 bases at V and 8 bases at J, with 9 bases between the two ends. This CDR3 comprises 12 residues. Germline CDR1 SNHLY, CDR2 FYNNEI. Here the CDR3 DNA reads TGTGCCAGCAGTGAAACAGGTAGAGAAGCTTTCTTT. Its protein is CASSETGREAFF.

Points on this clone: One end of the junction is discordant with germline, which a read error may explain. Other DNA variants within this sample encode the same CDR3. This chain links TRBV3-1 (or the pseudogene TRBV3-2) with TRBJ1-6; D is uncertain. CDR3 length: 15 amino acids. Germline V CDR1 and CDR2: LGHDT, YNNKEL (reference sequence). CDR3 protein: CASSLARRANSPLHF. The CDR3 DNA reads TGTGCCAGCAGCCTCGCTAGAAGAGCTAATTCACCCCTCCACTTC.

This clone was found once. This chain joins TRBV9 and TRBJ1-6; D remains unclear. This CDR3 has 17 residues. From germline, CDR1 is SGDLS and CDR2 YYNGEE. V gave up 4 bases and J gave up 10 bases, with 24 bases separating them. The CDR3 here is CASSPLPGLPTQSPLHF. CDR3 DNA sequence: TGTGCCAGCAGCCCGCTACCGGGTCTCCCCACCCAGTCACCCCTCCACTTT.

V usage is TRBV19 and J usage is TRBJ1-1, with TRBD1 as a possible D gene (6 bases). With 7 bases removed from V and 2 bases from J, the gap between germline ends came to 20 bases. This CDR3 spans 16 amino acids. CDR1 and CDR2 (germline): LNHDA, SQIVND (reference sequence). The CDR3 sequence is CASTPRGAFLNTEAFF. CDR3 DNA sequence: TGTGCCAGTACCCCGCGGGGGGCCTTCTTAAACACTGAAGCTTTCTTT.

The sample holds one count of this clone. J is TRBJ2-5 and V is TRBV7-9; possibly TRBD1 for D (5 bases). V shed 5 bases and J shed 1 base, with 14 bases lying between them. The V gene's germline CDR1 is SEHNR and CDR2 FQNEAQ (reference sequence). The CDR3 runs 15 residues. Written as DNA, the CDR3 is TGTGCCAGCAGCCATGGAAGACAGTCCCAAGAGACCCAGTACTTC. Translated: CASSHGRQSQETQYF. The full variable domain, completed using reference TRBV7-9 and TRBJ2-5, is DTGVSQNPRHKITKRGQNVTFRCDPISEHNRLYWYRQTLGQGPEFLTYFQNEAQLEKSRLLSDRFSAERPKGSFSTLEIQRTEQGDSAMYLCASSHGRQSQETQYFGPGTRLLVL.